The clone carrying this T cell receptor beta chain was counted ten times or more. The target antigen is unknown. Relative to the germline gene, one junction end is altered; a read error may explain this. The record originates from a study of T-cell reconstitution after alpha-beta-depleted transplantation in children. CDR3 length: 8 amino acids. Germline V lookup: CDR1 DFQATT, CDR2 SNEGSKA (reference sequence). Unique molecular identifiers were used to barcode this TCRbeta library. TCRdb passed the PCR reads through MiXCR, listing each CDR3 protein once. The data show 200,000 to 250,000 distinct CDR3 sequences, approximately 10% seen once. The study's findings and limits: Reported findings indicate that, about two months after transplant, alpha-beta T cells came from several hundred expanded clones, which were derived from non-depleted graft cells. Elevated TCRbeta diversity at day 60 was traced, in some patients, to surviving recipient T cells and thymic progenitors. Most T-cell counts and diversity one year after the transplant came from T cells that were newly produced.

The V gene is TRBV20-1, the J gene TRBJ1-2; D ambiguous. This TCR was sampled from a child less than two years old with acute myeloid leukemia, due to receive a stem cell transplant. Sequenced here: PBMCs, sampled before TCRalphabeta/CD19-depleted stem cell transplant. DNA for the CDR3: TGCAGTGCTGACCCTACTCCCTTC. Protein product: CSADPTPF.